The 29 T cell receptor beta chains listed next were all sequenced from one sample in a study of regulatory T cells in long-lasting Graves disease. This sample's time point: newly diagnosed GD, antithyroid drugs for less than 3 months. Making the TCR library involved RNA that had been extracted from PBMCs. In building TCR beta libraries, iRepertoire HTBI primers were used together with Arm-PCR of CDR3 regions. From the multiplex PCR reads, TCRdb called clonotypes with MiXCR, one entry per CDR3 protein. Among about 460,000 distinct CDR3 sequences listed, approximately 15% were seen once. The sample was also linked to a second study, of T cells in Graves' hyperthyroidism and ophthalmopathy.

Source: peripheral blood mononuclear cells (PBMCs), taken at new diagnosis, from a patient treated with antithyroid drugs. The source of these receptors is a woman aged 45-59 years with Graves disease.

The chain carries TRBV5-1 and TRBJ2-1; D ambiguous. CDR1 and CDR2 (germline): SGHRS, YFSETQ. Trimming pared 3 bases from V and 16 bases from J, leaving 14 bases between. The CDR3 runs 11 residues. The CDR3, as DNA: TGCGCCAGCAGCTATGACGAGACGCGTTTCTTC. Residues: CASSYDETRFF.

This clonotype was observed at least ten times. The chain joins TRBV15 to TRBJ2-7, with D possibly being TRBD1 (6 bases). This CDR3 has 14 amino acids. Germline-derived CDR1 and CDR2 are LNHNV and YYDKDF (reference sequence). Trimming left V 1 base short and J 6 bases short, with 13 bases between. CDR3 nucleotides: TGTGCCACCAGCAGAGTTGAGGAAGGGGGCGAGCAGTACTTC. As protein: CATSRVEEGGEQYF. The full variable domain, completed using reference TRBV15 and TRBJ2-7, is DAMVIQNPRYQVTQFGKPVTLSCSQTLNHNVMYWYQQKSSQAPKLLFHYYDKDFNNEADTPDNFQSRRPNTSFCFLDIRSPGLGDTAMYLCATSRVEEGGEQYFGPGTRLTVT.

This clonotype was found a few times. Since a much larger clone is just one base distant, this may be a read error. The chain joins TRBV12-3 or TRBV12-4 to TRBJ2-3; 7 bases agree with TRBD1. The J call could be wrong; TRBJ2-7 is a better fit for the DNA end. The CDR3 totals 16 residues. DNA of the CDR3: TGTGCCAGCAGTGCTCCCCCGGGACAGAGGGACTACGAGCAGTACTTC. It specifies CASSAPPGQRDYEQYF.

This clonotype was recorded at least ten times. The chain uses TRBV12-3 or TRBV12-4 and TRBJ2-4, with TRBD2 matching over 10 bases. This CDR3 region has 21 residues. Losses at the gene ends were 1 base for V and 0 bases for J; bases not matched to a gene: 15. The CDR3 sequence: CASSLGIMRGLADLAKNIQYF. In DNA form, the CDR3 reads TGTGCCAGCAGTTTAGGTATTATGAGAGGACTAGCGGACTTAGCCAAAAACATTCAGTACTTC.

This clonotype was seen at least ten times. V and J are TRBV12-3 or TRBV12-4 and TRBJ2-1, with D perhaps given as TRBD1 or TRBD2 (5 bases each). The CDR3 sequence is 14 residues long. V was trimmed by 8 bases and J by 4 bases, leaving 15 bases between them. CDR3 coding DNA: TGTGCCAGCTCTTTTCGGGACGCATACAATGAGCAGTTCTTC. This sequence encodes CASSFRDAYNEQFF.

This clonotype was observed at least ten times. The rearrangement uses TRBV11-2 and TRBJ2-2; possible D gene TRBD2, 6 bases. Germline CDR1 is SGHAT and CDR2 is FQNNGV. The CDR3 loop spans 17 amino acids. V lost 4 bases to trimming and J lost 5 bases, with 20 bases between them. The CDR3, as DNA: TGTGCCAGCAGCTCCCGGCGGCGGGGAAGGGTGACCGGGGAGCTGTTTTTT. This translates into CASSSRRRGRVTGELFF.

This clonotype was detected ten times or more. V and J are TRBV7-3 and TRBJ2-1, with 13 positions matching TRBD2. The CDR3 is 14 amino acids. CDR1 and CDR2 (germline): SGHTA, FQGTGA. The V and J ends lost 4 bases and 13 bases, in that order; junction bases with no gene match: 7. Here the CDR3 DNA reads TGTGCCAGCAGCTCCGGACTAGCGGGAGCGGTTCAGTTCTTC. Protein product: CASSSGLAGAVQFF.

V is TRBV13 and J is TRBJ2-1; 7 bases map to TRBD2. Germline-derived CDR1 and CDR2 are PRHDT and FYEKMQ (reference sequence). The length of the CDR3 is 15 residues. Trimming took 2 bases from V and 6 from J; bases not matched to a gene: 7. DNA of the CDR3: TGTGCCAGCAGCTTAATTGCGGGAGTCGCCAATGAGCAGTTCTTC. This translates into CASSLIAGVANEQFF.

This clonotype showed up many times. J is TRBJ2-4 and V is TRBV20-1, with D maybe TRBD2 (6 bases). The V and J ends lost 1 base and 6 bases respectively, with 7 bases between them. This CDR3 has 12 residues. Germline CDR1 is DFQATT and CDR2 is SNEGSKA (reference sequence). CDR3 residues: CSARVGGNIQYF. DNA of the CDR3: TGCAGTGCTAGAGTCGGGGGAAACATTCAGTACTTC.

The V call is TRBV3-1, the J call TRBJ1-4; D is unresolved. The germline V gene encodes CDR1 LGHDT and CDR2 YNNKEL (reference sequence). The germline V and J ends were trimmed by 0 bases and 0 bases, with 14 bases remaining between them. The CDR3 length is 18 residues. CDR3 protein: CASSQEGAALATNEKLFF. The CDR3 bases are TGTGCCAGCAGCCAAGAGGGCGCAGCCCTTGCAACTAATGAAAAACTGTTTTTT.

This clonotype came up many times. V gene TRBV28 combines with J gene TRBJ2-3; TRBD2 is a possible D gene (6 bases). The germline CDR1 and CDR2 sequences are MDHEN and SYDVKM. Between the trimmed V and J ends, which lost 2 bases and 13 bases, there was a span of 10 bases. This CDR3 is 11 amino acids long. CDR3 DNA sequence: TGTGCCAGCAGTTTAAATAGGGAGGAGTATTTT. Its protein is CASSLNREEYF. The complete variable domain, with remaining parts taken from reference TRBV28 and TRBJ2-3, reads DVKVTQSSRYLVKRTGEKVFLECVQDMDHENMFWYRQDPGLGLRLIYFSYDVKMKEKGDIPEGYSVSREKKERFSLILESASTNQTSMYLCASSLNREEYFGPGTRLTVL.

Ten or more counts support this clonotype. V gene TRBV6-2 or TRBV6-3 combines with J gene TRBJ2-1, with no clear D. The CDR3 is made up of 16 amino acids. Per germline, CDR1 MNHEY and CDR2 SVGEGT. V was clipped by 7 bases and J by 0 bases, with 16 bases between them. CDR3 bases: TGTGCCAGCAAGCTGGGCCGCGAAAGCTCCTACAATGAGCAGTTCTTC. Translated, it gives CASKLGRESSYNEQFF.

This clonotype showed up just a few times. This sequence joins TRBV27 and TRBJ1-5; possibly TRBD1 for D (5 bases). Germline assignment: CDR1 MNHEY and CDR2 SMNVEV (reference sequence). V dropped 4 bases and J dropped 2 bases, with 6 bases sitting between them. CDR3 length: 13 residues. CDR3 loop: CASSWDRNQPQHF. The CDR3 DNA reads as TGTGCCAGCAGTTGGGACCGCAATCAGCCCCAGCATTTT.

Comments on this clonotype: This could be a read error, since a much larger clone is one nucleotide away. Here the CDR3 reads CASSAVIAAVTDAQYF. The CDR3 nucleotides are TGTGCCAGCTCAGCAGTGATAGCAGCAGTCACAGATGCGCAGTATTTT. The rearrangement uses TRBV28 and TRBJ2-3; D ambiguous. Germline loops: CDR1 MDHEN, CDR2 SYDVKM. This CDR3 is 16 amino acids long.

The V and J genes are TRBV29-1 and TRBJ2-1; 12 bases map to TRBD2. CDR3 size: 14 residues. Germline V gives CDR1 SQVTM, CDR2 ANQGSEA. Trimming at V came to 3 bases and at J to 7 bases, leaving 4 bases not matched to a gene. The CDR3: CSVDGLAGGNEQFF. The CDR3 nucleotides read TGCAGCGTTGACGGTCTAGCGGGAGGGAATGAGCAGTTCTTC.

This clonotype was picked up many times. The CDR3 reads CAIGTGPYQETQYF. The CDR3 DNA follows: TGTGCCATCGGGACAGGACCGTACCAAGAGACCCAGTACTTC. The rearrangement uses TRBV10-3 and TRBJ2-5; TRBD1 aligns across 8 bases. Germline V CDR1 and CDR2: ENHRY, SYGVKD. Trimming at V came to 8 bases and at J to 0 bases, leaving 5 bases not matched to a gene. The CDR3 contains 14 residues.

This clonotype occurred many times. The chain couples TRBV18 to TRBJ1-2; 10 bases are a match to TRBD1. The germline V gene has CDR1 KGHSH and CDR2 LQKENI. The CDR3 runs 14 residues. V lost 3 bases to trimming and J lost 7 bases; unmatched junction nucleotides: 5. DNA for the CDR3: TGTGCCAGCTCACCGAGAGGGGACAGGGGTGGCTACACCTTC. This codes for CASSPRGDRGGYTF.

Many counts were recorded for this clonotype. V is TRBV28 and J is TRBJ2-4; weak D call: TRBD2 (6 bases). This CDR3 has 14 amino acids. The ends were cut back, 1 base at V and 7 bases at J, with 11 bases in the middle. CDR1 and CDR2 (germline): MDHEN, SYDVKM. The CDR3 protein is CASSLSGVLNIQYF. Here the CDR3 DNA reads TGTGCCAGCAGTTTATCGGGAGTCTTGAACATTCAGTACTTC.

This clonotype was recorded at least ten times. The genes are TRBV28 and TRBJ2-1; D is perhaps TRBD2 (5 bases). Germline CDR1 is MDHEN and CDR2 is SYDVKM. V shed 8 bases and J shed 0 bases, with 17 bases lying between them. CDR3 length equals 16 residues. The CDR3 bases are TGTGCCAGCGCAGGAGCAACAGCGGACTCCTACAATGAGCAGTTCTTC. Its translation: CASAGATADSYNEQFF.

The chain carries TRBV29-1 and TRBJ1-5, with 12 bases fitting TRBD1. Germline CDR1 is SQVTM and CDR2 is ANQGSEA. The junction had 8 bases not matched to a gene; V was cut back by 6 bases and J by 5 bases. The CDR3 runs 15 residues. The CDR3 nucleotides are TGCAGCGTACGGGGAGGGACAGGGGGCGATCAGCCCCAGCATTTT. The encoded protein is CSVRGGTGGDQPQHF.

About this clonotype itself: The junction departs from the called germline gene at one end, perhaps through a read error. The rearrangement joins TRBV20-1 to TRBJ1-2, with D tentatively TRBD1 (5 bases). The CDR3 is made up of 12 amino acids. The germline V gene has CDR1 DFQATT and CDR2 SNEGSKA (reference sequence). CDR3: CSAGRGEDGYAF. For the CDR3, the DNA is TGCAGTGCTGGGAGAGGGGAAGATGGCTACGCCTTC.

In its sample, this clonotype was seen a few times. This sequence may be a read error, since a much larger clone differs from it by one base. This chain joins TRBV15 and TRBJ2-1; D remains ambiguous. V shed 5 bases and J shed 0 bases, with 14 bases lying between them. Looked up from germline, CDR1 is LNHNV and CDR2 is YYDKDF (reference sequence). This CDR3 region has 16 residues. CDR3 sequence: CATSGRRVSSYNEQFF. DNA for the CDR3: TGTGCCACCAGCGGAAGACGGGTCAGCTCCTACAATGAGCAGTTCTTC.

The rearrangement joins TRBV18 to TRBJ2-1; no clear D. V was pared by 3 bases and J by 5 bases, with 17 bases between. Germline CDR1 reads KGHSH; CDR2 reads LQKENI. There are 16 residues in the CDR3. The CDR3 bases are TGTGCCAGCTCACCTTTTGAGCTGGAGCGACACAATGAGCAGTTCTTC. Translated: CASSPFELERHNEQFF.

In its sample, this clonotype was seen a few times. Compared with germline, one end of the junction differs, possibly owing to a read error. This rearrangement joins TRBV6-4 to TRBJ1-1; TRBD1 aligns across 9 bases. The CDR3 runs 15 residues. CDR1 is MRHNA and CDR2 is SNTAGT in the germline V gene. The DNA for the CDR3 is TGCGCCAGCAGTGAGGGACAGGGACCGAACACTGAAGCTTTCTTT. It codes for CASSEGQGPNTEAFF.

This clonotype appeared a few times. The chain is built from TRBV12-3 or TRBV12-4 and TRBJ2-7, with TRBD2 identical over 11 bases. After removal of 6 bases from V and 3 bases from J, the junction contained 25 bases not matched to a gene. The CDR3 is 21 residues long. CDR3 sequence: CASRGETSGKLKAVVNYEQYF. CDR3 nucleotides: TGTGCCAGCAGGGGGGAGACTAGCGGGAAACTCAAGGCCGTGGTTAACTACGAGCAGTACTTC.

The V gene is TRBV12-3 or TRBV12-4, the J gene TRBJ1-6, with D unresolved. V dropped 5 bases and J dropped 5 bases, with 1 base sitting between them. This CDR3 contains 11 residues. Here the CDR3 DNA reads TGTGCCAGCAGTAATAATTCACCCCTCCACTTT. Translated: CASSNNSPLHF.

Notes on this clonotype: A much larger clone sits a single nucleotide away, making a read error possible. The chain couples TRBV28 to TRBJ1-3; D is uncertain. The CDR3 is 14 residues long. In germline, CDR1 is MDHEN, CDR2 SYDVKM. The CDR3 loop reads CAGSLTQTGNTIYF. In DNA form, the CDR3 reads TGTGCCGGCAGTTTGACGCAGACTGGAAACACCATATATTTT.

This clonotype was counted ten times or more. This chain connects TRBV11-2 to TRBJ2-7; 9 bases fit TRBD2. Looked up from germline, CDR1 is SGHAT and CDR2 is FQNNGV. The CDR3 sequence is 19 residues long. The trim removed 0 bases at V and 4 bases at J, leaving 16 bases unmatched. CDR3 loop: CASSLEAGGLPARPYEQYF. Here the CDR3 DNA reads TGTGCCAGCAGCTTAGAAGCGGGAGGCCTCCCTGCGAGGCCTTACGAGCAGTACTTC.

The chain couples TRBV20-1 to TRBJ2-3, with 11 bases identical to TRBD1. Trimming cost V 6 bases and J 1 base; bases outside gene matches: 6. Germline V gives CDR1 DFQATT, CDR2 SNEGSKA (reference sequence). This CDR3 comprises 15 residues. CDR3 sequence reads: CSAWTGGGGTDTQYF. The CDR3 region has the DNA TGCAGTGCGTGGACAGGGGGCGGAGGCACAGATACGCAGTATTTT.